The following is a T cell receptor beta chain sequence with its context. The sample belongs to a study of blood T cell repertoires in COVID-19. Study information: PBMCs, B-cell-depleted T cells, or T cells provided the cDNA or gDNA that made up the material.

The repertoire was sequenced with immunoSEQ multiplex PCR; TCRdb's copy has only in-frame clones and lacks some. The table includes 110,000 to 150,000 clones, roughly 88% detected once. CDR3 size: 14 residues. The germline gives CDR1 MDHEN, CDR2 SYDVKM. Trimming left V 5 bases short and J 5 bases short, with 16 bases between. The sequence came from a woman aged 45-59 years with acute or convalescent COVID-19. Sequencing was carried out using peripheral blood. The V gene is TRBV28, the J gene TRBJ2-7, with D maybe TRBD1 (7 bases). CDR3 nucleotide sequence: TGTGCCAGCAGTCCGGACAGGCCGGGGGACGAGCAGTACTTC. Its protein is CASSPDRPGDEQYF. Drawing the rest from reference TRBV28 and TRBJ2-7, the complete variable domain is DVKVTQSSRYLVKRTGEKVFLECVQDMDHENMFWYRQDPGLGLRLIYFSYDVKMKEKGDIPEGYSVSREKKERFSLILESASTNQTSMYLCASSPDRPGDEQYFGPGTRLTVT.